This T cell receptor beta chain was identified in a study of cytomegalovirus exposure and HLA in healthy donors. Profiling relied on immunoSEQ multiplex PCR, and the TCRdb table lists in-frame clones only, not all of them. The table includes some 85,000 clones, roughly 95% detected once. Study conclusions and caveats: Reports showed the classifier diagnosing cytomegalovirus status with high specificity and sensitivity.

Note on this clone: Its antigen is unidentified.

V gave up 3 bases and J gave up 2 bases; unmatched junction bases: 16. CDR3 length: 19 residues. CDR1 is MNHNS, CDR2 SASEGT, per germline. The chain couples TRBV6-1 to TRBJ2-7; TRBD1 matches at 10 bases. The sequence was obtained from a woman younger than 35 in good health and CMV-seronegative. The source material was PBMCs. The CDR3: CASSDLGQGLFSRAYEQYF. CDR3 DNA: TGTGCCAGCAGTGATCTGGGACAGGGGCTCTTTTCTAGAGCCTACGAGCAGTACTTC.